This section outlines one TCR beta chain sequence together with its context. This record belongs to a study of T cell responses to AZD1222 COVID-19 vaccine. Measured with immunoSEQ multiplex PCR; TCRdb has only the in-frame clones, and not every one. In the table there are some 110,000 clones, 86% of which are singletons. The germline V and J ends were trimmed by 2 bases and 4 bases, with 10 bases remaining between them. The CDR3 covers 14 residues. Germline lookup yields CDR1 MDHEN and CDR2 SYDVKM. The receptor was isolated from an adult who received the AZD1222 COVID-19 vaccine. The sample was peripheral blood, taken 28 days after the second AZD1222 dose. The chain combines TRBV28 with TRBJ2-3; D is possibly TRBD1 (5 bases). The CDR3 nucleotides read TGTGCCAGCAGTTTAAGGGGATCTCCAGATACGCAGTATTTT. This translates into CASSLRGSPDTQYF. The variable domain in full, with the rest retrieved from reference TRBV28 and TRBJ2-3, is DVKVTQSSRYLVKRTGEKVFLECVQDMDHENMFWYRQDPGLGLRLIYFSYDVKMKEKGDIPEGYSVSREKKERFSLILESASTNQTSMYLCASSLRGSPDTQYFGPGTRLTVL.